Presented here are 4 T cell receptor beta chains from one specimen sequenced in a study of blood T cell repertoires in COVID-19. Only in-frame clones appear in the TCRdb table, and some are missing; sequencing was by immunoSEQ multiplex PCR. The table lists about 25,000 clones, about 89% of them singletons. The sequenced material came from peripheral blood. These receptors were taken from a man in his 70s with active COVID-19.

The chain joins TRBV6-2 or TRBV6-3 to TRBJ2-7; tentatively, D is TRBD1 (6 bases). V was shortened by 4 bases and J by 3 bases, with 10 bases between the two germline ends. CDR3 length: 13 residues. Per the germline V gene, CDR1 is MNHEY and CDR2 is SVGEGT. CDR3 sequence (DNA): TGTGCCAGCAGTTGGGGGCCCATCTACGAGCAGTACTTC. Translated, it gives CASSWGPIYEQYF.

The rearrangement uses TRBV7-2 and TRBJ1-1; D gene uncertain. The germline V gene encodes CDR1 SGHTA and CDR2 FQGNSA. The CDR3 contains 15 residues. Trimming stripped 1 base from V and 1 base from J, with 10 bases between. The chain's CDR3 is CASSLDTSPNTEAFF. The CDR3 nucleotides read TGTGCCAGCAGCTTAGATACATCTCCGAACACTGAAGCTTTCTTT.

V gene TRBV7-2 combines with J gene TRBJ2-7; 8 bases match TRBD2. Germline-derived CDR1 and CDR2 are SGHTA and FQGNSA. The length of the CDR3 is 17 residues. V was pared by 1 base and J by 0 bases, with 8 bases of the junction left unmatched. In nucleotides, the CDR3 is TGTGCCAGCAGCTTAGTCGCTAGCGGGTCTAGCTCCTACGAGCAGTACTTC. Encoded protein: CASSLVASGSSSYEQYF. The full variable domain, completed using reference TRBV7-2 and TRBJ2-7, is GAGVSQSPSNKVTEKGKDVELRCDPISGHTALYWYRQSLGQGLEFLIYFQGNSAPDKSGLPSDRFSAERTGGSVSTLTIQRTQQEDSAVYLCASSLVASGSSSYEQYFGPGTRLTVT.

CDR3 nucleotide sequence: TGTGCCACCAGACGAGGGACACATGGAAACACCATATATTTT. Translating it yields CATRRGTHGNTIYF. The V and J genes are TRBV15 and TRBJ1-3; D is possibly TRBD1 (6 bases). Trimming shortened V by 6 bases and J by 3 bases, and 12 bases separated the two germline ends. Looked up from germline, CDR1 is LNHNV and CDR2 is YYDKDF (reference sequence). This CDR3 is 14 amino acids long. Full variable domain (missing parts from reference TRBV15 and TRBJ1-3): DAMVIQNPRYQVTQFGKPVTLSCSQTLNHNVMYWYQQKSSQAPKLLFHYYDKDFNNEADTPDNFQSRRPNTSFCFLDIRSPGLGDTAMYLCATRRGTHGNTIYFGEGSWLTVV.